The rows below give T cell receptor beta chains drawn from one sample of a study of cytomegalovirus exposure and HLA in healthy donors. Method: immunoSEQ multiplex PCR; TCRdb's copy keeps in-frame clones and lacks some. Found here are more than 130,000 clones, around 80% of them singletons; the top ten hold about 2.2%. Sequenced: PBMCs. These receptor sequences come from a man aged 25-45 years in good health and CMV-seronegative. Both conserved end residues are part of each CDR3. Fields, in order: J gene, D gene, clone size, V gene, CDR3 DNA, CDR3 protein. The D gene is left open where the match is weak. For some rows the clone size is stated as once, few or many, or as a class when expanded; others skip it.

>TRBJ2-1|TRBD2|-|TRBV6-5
TGTGCCAGCAGTTGGGGGACTAGCGGGAAGGATGAGCAGTTCTTC
CASSWGTSGKDEQFF
>TRBJ2-5|TRBD2|-|TRBV7-2
TGTGCCAGCAGCTTAGGCGGGAGCTGGAAGACCCAGTACTTC
CASSLGGSWKTQYF
>TRBJ2-7|TRBD1|once|TRBV10-1
TGCGCCAGCAGTGAGGCCGGGACAGCTTCCTACGAGCAGTACTTC
CASSEAGTASYEQYF
>TRBJ2-5|-|-|TRBV4-1
TGCGCCAGCAGCCAAGATCATGCAGGAGGTCGGGAGACCCAGTACTTC
CASSQDHAGGRETQYF
>TRBJ2-7|TRBD1|-|TRBV6-5
TGTGCCAGCAGTTCGGCCGATAGGACAGGGTCCTACGAGCAGTACTTC
CASSSADRTGSYEQYF
>TRBJ2-1|-|-|TRBV5-1
TGCGCCAGCAGCTTGGTAGTAAAAGTAGGGGGCAATGAGCAGTTCTTC
CASSLVVKVGGNEQFF
>TRBJ2-5|TRBD2|once|TRBV11-3
TGTGCCAGCAGCTCGGGACTAGCGGGGACGGAGACCCAGTACTTC
CASSSGLAGTETQYF
>TRBJ2-7|-|-|TRBV7-8
TGTGCCAGCAGCTTAGAAGGAGGGGTTGGCGAGCAGTACTTC
CASSLEGGVGEQYF
>TRBJ1-1|-|-|TRBV10-3
TGTGCCATCAGTGAACAAGGAGACACTGAAGCTTTCTTT
CAISEQGDTEAFF
>TRBJ2-4|TRBD2|-|TRBV5-1
TGCGCCAGCAGCTTGGGAATGGGGGGAGGGCCCCTAGCCAAAAACATTCAGTACTTC
CASSLGMGGGPLAKNIQYF
>TRBJ2-7|TRBD1|-|TRBV28
TGTGCCAGTTCTAGACAGGGTTTGTCCTACGAGCAGTACTTC
CASSRQGLSYEQYF
>TRBJ1-2|TRBD1|-|TRBV6-5
TGTGCCAGCAGTTACGAGGGACAGGGGTATGGCTACACCTTC
CASSYEGQGYGYTF
>TRBJ2-1|TRBD2|few|TRBV7-6
TGTGCCAGCAGCTTGACTAGCGGGGGGGCGGGCGAGCAGTTCTTC
CASSLTSGGAGEQFF
>TRBJ1-2|-|-|TRBV5-1
TGCGCCAGCAGCTTTGGGGGGTTGGCTAACTATGGCTACACCTTC
CASSFGGLANYGYTF
>TRBJ1-5|-|-|TRBV7-8
TGTGCCAGCAGCTTAAGTCCCCCAAACTCGGGGCCCCAGCATTTT
CASSLSPPNSGPQHF
>TRBJ1-5|-|few|TRBV5-4
TGTGCCAGCAGCTTGGAGGCGGGGCAGCCCCAGCATTTT
CASSLEAGQPQHF
>TRBJ2-7|TRBD2|-|TRBV27
TGTGCCAGCAGTCTAAGCGGGGGGTACCACACCTACGAGCAGTACTTC
CASSLSGGYHTYEQYF
>TRBJ2-5|-|-|TRBV9
TGTGCCAGCAGTAAGGGGGAGACCCAGTACTTC
CASSKGETQYF
>TRBJ1-1|TRBD1|-|TRBV19
TGTGCCAGTAGTAAAGGGACAGGAGCGAACACTGAAGCTTTCTTT
CASSKGTGANTEAFF
>TRBJ2-2|TRBD1|-|TRBV28
TGTGCCAGCAGCTACCCCGAACCCCGCCTGGACAGGGTTAACACCGGGGAGCTGTTTTTT
CASSYPEPRLDRVNTGELFF
>TRBJ2-7|-|-|TRBV6-5
TGTGCCAGCAGGCCTATTGAGGGACAAGAGCAGTACTTC
CASRPIEGQEQYF
>TRBJ2-5|-|-|TRBV7-3
TGTGCCAGCAGCCCGCGTCGCCAAGAGACCCAGTACTTC
CASSPRRQETQYF
>TRBJ1-4|TRBD1|-|TRBV30
TGTGCCTGCCGCGGACAGGCAACTAATGAAAAACTGTTTTTT
CACRGQATNEKLFF
>TRBJ2-7|TRBD1|-|TRBV5-6
TGTGCCAGCAGCTTGAGTGGCTGGACAGGGGGCGAGCAGTACTTC
CASSLSGWTGGEQYF
>TRBJ1-2|-|few|TRBV6-5
TGTGCCAGCAGTTACCAGGGCCTTTCCTATGGCTACACCTTC
CASSYQGLSYGYTF
>TRBJ1-1|-|-|TRBV18
TGTGCCAGCTCACCACAGGGTGTACCTAGGGGCACGACCACGAACACTGAAGCTTTCTTT
CASSPQGVPRGTTTNTEAFF
>TRBJ1-5|-|-|TRBV2
TGTGCCAGCAGTGCGACAGGCGGCCAGCCCCAGCATTTT
CASSATGGQPQHF
>TRBJ2-7|-|-|TRBV6-5
TGTGCCAGCAGCTCCGGGACAATAAGGCAGTACTTC
CASSSGTIRQYF
>TRBJ1-4|TRBD1|once|TRBV2
TGTGCCAGCAGTGTCCAGGGGGCGGTGTCGAAGGAAAAACTGTTTTTT
CASSVQGAVSKEKLFF